The following is a T cell receptor beta chain sequence with its context. The data were obtained in a study of T cells in localized non-small cell lung cancer. Sequenced by immunoSEQ multiplex PCR; TCRdb stores in-frame clones only, minus some. The table lists tens of thousands of clones, approximately 80% of them singletons. The CDR3 loop spans 15 amino acids. V was pared by 3 bases and J by 11 bases, with 22 bases between. Germline V gene data show CDR1 as SGHTA and CDR2 as FQGNSA. The sample in question was peripheral blood, obtained before any cancer treatment. This chain links TRBV7-2 with TRBJ1-1, with D perhaps matching TRBD1 (5 bases). This receptor was taken from a male donor older than 55 with stage III squamous cell lung carcinoma. In DNA, the CDR3 is TGTGCCAGCAGCTTCCCTGGGGCGACCGGTAGTCGTGCTTTCTTT. Amino acids: CASSFPGATGSRAFF.